This T cell receptor beta chain was sequenced in a study of T cell responses to AZD1222 COVID-19 vaccine. TCRdb's copy holds only in-frame clones and misses some; the assay was immunoSEQ multiplex PCR. There are approximately 60,000 clones in the sample; about 86% occur only once, and less than 8.5% lies in the top ten. V shed 5 bases and J shed 4 bases, with 11 bases lying between them. CDR1 and CDR2 from the germline V gene are MNHEY and SVGAGI. The CDR3 is 13 residues long. The starting material was peripheral blood, obtained 28 days after the second AZD1222 dose. The chain combines TRBV6-5 with TRBJ1-2, with D possibly TRBD1 on 6 matching bases. This clonotype originated in an adult who received the AZD1222 COVID-19 vaccine. CDR3 coding DNA: TGTGCCAGCAGTCCGCGGGACACCTATGGCTACACCTTC. Residues: CASSPRDTYGYTF.